Given below is one T cell receptor (beta chain) in context. These data originate in a study of blood T cell repertoires in COVID-19. Germline values: CDR1 SQVTM, CDR2 ANQGSEA. Trimming took 7 bases from V and 0 from J, leaving 10 bases between them. CDR3 length: 13 residues. Using immunoSEQ multiplex PCR, the repertoire was profiled, and TCRdb retains in-frame clones only, with some absent. Among 400,000 to 500,000 clones listed, over 75% were seen once. What was sequenced was PBMCs or T cells enriched from blood (not recorded which). This sequence originates from a young woman who had been exposed to COVID-19. The chain recombines TRBV29-1 with TRBJ2-1, with TRBD2 as a possible D gene (5 bases). CDR3 amino acids: CSAFRGSYNEQFF. The CDR3 nucleotides read TGCAGCGCGTTTCGGGGCTCCTACAATGAGCAGTTCTTC.